These 31 T cell receptor beta chains came from one sample sequenced in a study of vaccination and CD4 T cells after COVID-19. Researchers used the Oncomine TCR Beta short-read assay to sequence DNA from cultured CD4+ T cells. In TCRdb, the PCR reads were re-called with MiXCR into one record per CDR3 protein. The sample has roughly 7,000 distinct CDR3 sequences, approximately 40% seen once. No antigen is known for these receptors. Sample treatment: roughly ten-day PBMC culture with coronavirus spike peptide pools or control peptides (ViraFEST assay). CD4+ T cells of the unexposed donor were collected before the COVID-19 pandemic (2011-2018). The specimen sequenced was CD4+ T cells from blood, cultured in vitro. Receptors originate from a human donor in good health.

This clonotype was observed a handful of times. This chain joins TRBV7-2 and TRBJ2-7, with TRBD2 matching 9 bases. The V gene's germline CDR1 is SGHTA and CDR2 FQGNSA. The V segment lost 1 base and the J segment 7 bases; nucleotides outside the gene matches: 11. The CDR3 has 16 amino acids. The CDR3 region is CASSLEIAGAREEQYF. CDR3 nucleotides: TGTGCCAGCAGCTTAGAGATAGCGGGGGCGCGAGAGGAGCAGTACTTC.

The chain joins TRBV19 to TRBJ2-7; TRBD2 might be the D (5 bases). Germline assignment: CDR1 LNHDA and CDR2 SQIVND (reference sequence). The germline V and J ends were trimmed by 5 bases and 3 bases, with 17 bases remaining between them. The CDR3 contains 15 residues. The CDR3 nucleotides are TGTGCCAGTAGTCGGCCGGGATTAATCGGCTACGAGCAGTACTTC. It yields the protein CASSRPGLIGYEQYF.

This clonotype was detected a few times. The CDR3 loop reads CASSYSPDINEQFF. The DNA of the CDR3 is TGTGCCAGCAGTTACTCTCCAGATATCAATGAGCAGTTCTTC. This sequence joins TRBV6-5 and TRBJ2-1; D gene uncertain. The V end was cut by 0 bases, the J end by 6 bases, with 9 bases between. Germline V gene sequence: CDR1 MNHEY, CDR2 SVGAGI. The CDR3 spans 14 residues.

The gene calls are TRBV29-1 and TRBJ1-2; D possibly corresponds to TRBD1 (5 bases). Trimming cost V 2 bases and J 3 bases, with 16 bases left between them. This CDR3 comprises 15 residues. Germline CDR1 and CDR2: SQVTM and ANQGSEA. DNA for the CDR3: TGCAGCGTTGAATTTACCCGGGGGAACCACTATGGCTACACCTTC. Protein product: CSVEFTRGNHYGYTF.

The CDR3 DNA reads TGTGCCTGGACGCATGTGAACACTGAAGCTTTCTTT. It is translated as CAWTHVNTEAFF. The chain joins TRBV30 to TRBJ1-1; no clear D. In germline, CDR1 is GTSNPN, CDR2 SVGIG (reference sequence). The CDR3 sequence is 12 residues long. Trimming removed 4 bases from V and 0 bases from J, with 6 bases in between.

The chain employs TRBV7-8 and TRBJ2-3, with D unclear. Trimming took 4 bases from V and 4 from J, leaving 9 bases between them. Germline V gives CDR1 SGHVS, CDR2 FQNEAQ. CDR3 size: 13 residues. The CDR3 DNA sequence: TGTGCCAGCAGCTCGGTGCAAGCAGATACGCAGTATTTT. This sequence encodes CASSSVQADTQYF.

The chain uses TRBV2 and TRBJ1-2; maybe TRBD1 (5 bases). The CDR3 covers 14 residues. V was cut by 4 bases and J by 7 bases, with 16 bases left in between. CDR1 and CDR2 (germline): SNHLY, FYNNEI. The CDR3 DNA sequence: TGTGCCAGCAGTGTCGACAGCCTTAGGAGTGGCTACACCTTC. Translating gives CASSVDSLRSGYTF.

This clonotype appeared a few times. The rearrangement links TRBV7-9 to TRBJ1-5; D is uncertain. V was cut by 5 bases and J by 5 bases, with 7 bases left in between. Germline loops: CDR1 SEHNR, CDR2 FQNEAQ (reference sequence). CDR3 size: 12 residues. The CDR3 loop is CASSREDQPQHF. The CDR3 nucleotides are TGTGCCAGCAGCCGGGAAGATCAGCCCCAGCATTTT.

This clonotype was seen a few times. This sequence joins TRBV20-1 and TRBJ1-2, with D possibly matching TRBD1 (5 bases). This CDR3 comprises 14 residues. CDR1 is DFQATT and CDR2 is SNEGSKA in the germline V gene (reference sequence). V was cut by 5 bases and J by 0 bases, with 13 bases left in between. CDR3 DNA: TGCAGTGCTGGGGGGGGGTCTGCTAACTATGGCTACACCTTC. This sequence encodes CSAGGGSANYGYTF.

This CDR3 is CASSPSLEGQFF. Written as DNA, the CDR3 is TGTGCCAGCTCACCGTCCCTCGAGGGGCAGTTCTTC. The chain combines TRBV18 with TRBJ2-1; TRBD2 is a possible D gene (5 bases). Trimming cost V 3 bases and J 12 bases, with 12 bases left between them. Per the germline V gene, CDR1 is KGHSH and CDR2 is LQKENI. The CDR3 length is 12 residues. The complete variable domain, with remaining parts taken from reference TRBV18 and TRBJ2-1, reads NAGVMQNPRHLVRRRGQEARLRCSPMKGHSHVYWYRQLPEEGLKFMVYLQKENIIDESGMPKERFSAEFPKEGPSILRIQQVVRGDSAAYFCASSPSLEGQFFGPGTRLTVL.

The chain employs TRBV5-1 and TRBJ1-2; D not certain. V was shortened by 0 bases and J by 8 bases, with 14 bases between the two germline ends. Germline V CDR1 and CDR2: SGHRS, YFSETQ. CDR3 size: 14 residues. The CDR3 loop reads CASSLGPNSSGYTF. The CDR3 DNA sequence: TGCGCCAGCAGCTTGGGGCCGAACTCGTCCGGCTACACCTTC.

The gene calls are TRBV29-1 and TRBJ1-1; D is ambiguous. V was pared by 6 bases and J by 1 base, with 9 bases between. Germline V CDR1 and CDR2: SQVTM, ANQGSEA. The CDR3 has 12 amino acids. The CDR3 here is CSVPSANTEAFF. CDR3 in DNA: TGCAGCGTACCCTCAGCGAACACTGAAGCTTTCTTT.

The chain links TRBV7-3 to TRBJ1-2, with D unclear. Trimming left V 6 bases short and J 0 bases short, with 11 bases between. Germline V gives CDR1 SGHTA, CDR2 FQGTGA. This CDR3 contains 14 residues. CDR3 in amino acids: CASSMDGANYGYTF. The CDR3 DNA sequence: TGTGCCAGCAGTATGGACGGTGCTAACTATGGCTACACCTTC.

There are a few counts of this clonotype. The chain is built from TRBV10-2 and TRBJ2-6, with D maybe TRBD1 (6 bases). This CDR3 spans 16 amino acids. Germline-derived CDR1 and CDR2 are WSHSY and SAAADI. The germline V and J ends were trimmed by 5 bases and 2 bases, with 13 bases remaining between them. The CDR3 region has the DNA TGCGCCAGCAGTAGTGACAGGTTGGCTGGGGCCAACGTCCTGACTTTC. Translated, it gives CASSSDRLAGANVLTF.

This clonotype has more than one count but fewer than ten. This chain connects TRBV6-2 or TRBV6-3 to TRBJ1-2; perhaps TRBD1 as D (6 bases). V gave up 6 bases and J gave up 5 bases, with 22 bases separating them. Germline V CDR1 and CDR2: MNHEY, SVGEGT. This CDR3 comprises 16 residues. The CDR3 region is CASSRIQGTETYGYTF. CDR3 sequence (DNA): TGTGCCAGCAGCAGGATACAGGGCACCGAAACTTATGGCTACACCTTC.

This clonotype was observed a handful of times. The rearrangement uses TRBV5-8 and TRBJ2-2; maybe TRBD2 (5 bases). In germline, CDR1 is SGHTS, CDR2 YDEGEE. This CDR3 is 12 amino acids long. V lost 6 bases and J 6 bases, leaving 9 bases between the germline ends. CDR3 amino acids: CASTASPGELFF. CDR3 DNA sequence: TGTGCCAGCACGGCTAGCCCCGGGGAGCTGTTTTTT.

This chain connects TRBV12-3 or TRBV12-4 to TRBJ1-2; D is perhaps TRBD1 (5 bases). V was clipped by 5 bases and J by 10 bases, with 14 bases between them. The length of the CDR3 is 12 residues. Here the CDR3 reads CASSGTEFDYTF. CDR3 DNA: TGTGCCAGCAGTGGGACGGAGTTTGACTACACCTTC.

As for this clonotype: With a much larger clone just one base away, this may be a read error. The CDR3 reads CAISLDSNYGYTF. The CDR3 DNA reads as TGTGCCATCAGTTTGGACAGTAACTATGGCTACACCTTC. The genes are TRBV6-5 and TRBJ1-2; tentative D call: TRBD1 (6 bases). The CDR3 is 13 residues long. Looked up from germline, CDR1 is MNHEY and CDR2 is SVGAGI.

This clonotype has only a few counts. The chain uses TRBV7-3 and TRBJ2-2; TRBD1 matches 7 bases. In germline, CDR1 is SGHTA, CDR2 FQGTGA. Unmatched junction bases numbered 8, after V lost 5 bases and J lost 8 bases. The CDR3 runs to 14 residues. The CDR3 loop is CASSLDRDGGELFF. CDR3 bases: TGTGCCAGCAGCCTAGACAGGGACGGGGGGGAGCTGTTTTTT.

This clonotype occurred a few times. The chain carries TRBV14 and TRBJ1-2; TRBD1 is a possible D gene (6 bases). The V and J ends lost 1 base and 9 bases respectively, with 9 bases between them. Germline V gene lookup returns CDR1 SGHDN and CDR2 FVKESK. The CDR3 runs to 12 residues. CDR3 in DNA: TGTGCCAGCAGCCAAGTAGGGGGGAGCTACACCTTC. This gives the protein CASSQVGGSYTF.

This chain links TRBV20-1 with TRBJ1-3, with TRBD1 as a possible D gene (6 bases). The CDR3 totals 13 residues. V dropped 6 bases and J dropped 4 bases, with 13 bases sitting between them. CDR1 is DFQATT, CDR2 SNEGSKA, per germline (reference sequence). CDR3 in amino acids: CSARGTSGNTIYF. CDR3 sequence (DNA): TGCAGTGCAAGGGGGACATCCGGAAACACCATATATTTT.

V usage is TRBV20-1 and J usage is TRBJ2-3; D not certain. The germline V gene encodes CDR1 DFQATT and CDR2 SNEGSKA (reference sequence). V lost 5 bases to trimming and J lost 4 bases, with 19 bases between them. This CDR3 comprises 15 residues. The CDR3 sequence is CSASDLEPAADTQYF. CDR3 coding DNA: TGCAGTGCTTCGGACCTCGAACCCGCCGCAGATACGCAGTATTTT.

This clonotype has only a few counts. The V and J genes are TRBV20-1 and TRBJ2-5; 8 bases line up with TRBD2. Germline trimming cut 0 bases from V and 3 bases from J; bases unmatched to any gene: 3. The CDR3 runs to 14 residues. The germline V gene encodes CDR1 DFQATT and CDR2 SNEGSKA (reference sequence). Here the CDR3 reads CSARDGGAEETQYF. CDR3 nucleotides: TGCAGTGCTAGAGACGGGGGGGCCGAAGAGACCCAGTACTTC.

The rearrangement uses TRBV6-1 and TRBJ2-7, with TRBD1 matching 10 bases. The CDR3 loop spans 15 amino acids. Per the germline V gene, CDR1 is MNHNS and CDR2 is SASEGT. The ends lost 7 bases at V and 5 bases at J; junction bases unmatched: 11. CDR3: CASTSWTGGAHEQYF. CDR3 nucleotides: TGTGCCAGCACTAGCTGGACAGGGGGTGCCCACGAGCAGTACTTC.

The gene calls are TRBV11-1 and TRBJ2-7, with D perhaps matching TRBD1 (6 bases). V lost 5 bases and J lost 2, with 16 bases in between. CDR3 length: 15 amino acids. The germline V gene encodes CDR1 SGHAT and CDR2 FQDESV (reference sequence). CDR3 bases: TGTGCCAGCAGCCAGATTCAGGGGATTACCTACGAGCAGTACTTC. Protein: CASSQIQGITYEQYF.

By frequency in the sample, this clonotype is medium-sized (0.01 to 0.1%). The V gene is TRBV27, the J gene TRBJ1-1; D is unclear. This CDR3 spans 13 amino acids. The V gene's germline CDR1 is MNHEY and CDR2 SMNVEV (reference sequence). V lost 3 bases to trimming and J lost 1 base, with 6 bases between them. CDR3 region: CASSFLSNTEAFF. CDR3 DNA: TGTGCCAGCAGTTTCCTTTCGAACACTGAAGCTTTCTTT.

The V gene is TRBV9, the J gene TRBJ1-6; a possible D gene is TRBD1 (5 bases). Trimming left V 0 bases short and J 5 bases short, with 9 bases between. The germline V gene encodes CDR1 SGDLS and CDR2 YYNGEE. This CDR3 is built from 15 residues. The CDR3 spells CASSVGGADNSPLHF. The CDR3 DNA follows: TGTGCCAGCAGCGTAGGGGGCGCGGATAATTCACCCCTCCACTTT.

This clonotype was counted a few times. The chain combines TRBV6-1 with TRBJ1-6; no clear D. Germline V gene data show CDR1 as MNHNS and CDR2 as SASEGT. This CDR3 comprises 14 residues. V lost 7 bases to trimming and J lost 10 bases, with 17 bases between them. The CDR3 nucleotides are TGTGCCAGCACCTCGGACTATTCATGGTCACCCCTCCACTTT. Encoded protein: CASTSDYSWSPLHF.

This chain joins TRBV7-2 and TRBJ2-5, with 8 bases aligning to TRBD1. This CDR3 comprises 13 residues. Trimming took 5 bases from V and 6 from J; bases not matched to a gene: 5. The germline CDR1 and CDR2 sequences are SGHTA and FQGNSA. CDR3 sequence (DNA): TGTGCCAGCAGCAGGGACAGGAGGAAGACCCAGTACTTC. It specifies CASSRDRRKTQYF.

CDR3 sequence reads: CASSEPYQETQYF. In DNA, the CDR3 is TGTGCCAGCAGTGAACCATATCAAGAGACCCAGTACTTC. The rearrangement uses TRBV6-1 and TRBJ2-5, with D unclear. The CDR3 has 13 amino acids. CDR1 MNHNS and CDR2 SASEGT come from the germline V gene. V lost 2 bases and J lost 2, with 6 bases in between.

This clonotype was seen only once. V and J are TRBV2 and TRBJ2-1; D is unclear. This CDR3 comprises 13 residues. Trimming pared 5 bases from V and 8 bases from J, leaving 13 bases between. Germline CDR1 is SNHLY and CDR2 is FYNNEI. The CDR3: CASSPDTFDEQFF. The CDR3 DNA follows: TGTGCCAGCAGTCCTGACACGTTCGATGAGCAGTTCTTC.